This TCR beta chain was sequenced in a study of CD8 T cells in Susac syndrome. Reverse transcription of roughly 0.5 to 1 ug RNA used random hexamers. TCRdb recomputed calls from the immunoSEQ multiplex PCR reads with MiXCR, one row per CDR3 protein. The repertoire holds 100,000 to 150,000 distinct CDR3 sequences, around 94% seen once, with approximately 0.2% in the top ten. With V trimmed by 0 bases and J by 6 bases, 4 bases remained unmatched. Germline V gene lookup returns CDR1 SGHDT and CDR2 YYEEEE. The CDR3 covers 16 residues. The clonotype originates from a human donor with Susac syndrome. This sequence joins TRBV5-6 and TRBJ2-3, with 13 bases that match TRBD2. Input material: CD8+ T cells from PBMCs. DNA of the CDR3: TGTGCCAGCAGCTTGGCCGGGACTAGCGGGGCTGATACGCAGTATTTT. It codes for CASSLAGTSGADTQYF.